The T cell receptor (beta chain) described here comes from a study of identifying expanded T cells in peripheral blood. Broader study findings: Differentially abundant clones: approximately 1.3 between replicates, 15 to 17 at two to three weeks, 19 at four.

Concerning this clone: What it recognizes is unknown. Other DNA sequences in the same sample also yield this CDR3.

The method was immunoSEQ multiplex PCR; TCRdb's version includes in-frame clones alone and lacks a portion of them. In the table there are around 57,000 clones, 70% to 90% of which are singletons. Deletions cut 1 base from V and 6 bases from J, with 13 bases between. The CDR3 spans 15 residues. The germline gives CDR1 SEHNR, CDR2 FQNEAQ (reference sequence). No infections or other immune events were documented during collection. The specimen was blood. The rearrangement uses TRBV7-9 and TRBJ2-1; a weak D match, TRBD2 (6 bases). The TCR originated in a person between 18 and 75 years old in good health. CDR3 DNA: TGTGCCAGCAGCTTAGGGGGACTCTCGGTCAATGAGCAGTTCTTC. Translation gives CASSLGGLSVNEQFF.